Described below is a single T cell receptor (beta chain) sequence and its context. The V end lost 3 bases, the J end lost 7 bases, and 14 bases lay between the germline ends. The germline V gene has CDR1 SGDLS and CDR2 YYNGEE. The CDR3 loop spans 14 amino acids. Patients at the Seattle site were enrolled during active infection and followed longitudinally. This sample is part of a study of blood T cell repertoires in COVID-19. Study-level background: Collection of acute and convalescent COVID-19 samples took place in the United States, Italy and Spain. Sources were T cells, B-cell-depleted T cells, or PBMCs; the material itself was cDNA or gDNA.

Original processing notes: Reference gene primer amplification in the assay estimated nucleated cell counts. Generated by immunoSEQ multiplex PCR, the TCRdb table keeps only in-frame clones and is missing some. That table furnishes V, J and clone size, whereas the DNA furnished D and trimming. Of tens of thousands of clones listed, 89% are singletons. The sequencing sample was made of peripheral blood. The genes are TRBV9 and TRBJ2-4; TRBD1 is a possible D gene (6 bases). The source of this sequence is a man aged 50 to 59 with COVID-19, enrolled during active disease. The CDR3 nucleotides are TGTGCCAGCAGCGCCGAACAGGGTCGGAACATTCAGTACTTC. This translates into CASSAEQGRNIQYF.